Following are 28 T cell receptor beta chains from one sample sequenced in a study of blood T cell repertoires in COVID-19. Libraries were prepared by immunoSEQ multiplex PCR; TCRdb keeps only in-frame clonotypes and omits some of them. The data contain approximately 200,000 clones, about 85% of them singletons. What was sequenced was PBMCs or T cells enriched from blood (not recorded which). These receptors were obtained from a man between 25 and 39 years old who had recovered from COVID-19.

CDR3 protein: CASSRLAGEADTQYF. For the CDR3, the DNA is TGCGCCAGCAGCCGACTAGCGGGAGAGGCGGATACGCAGTATTTT. The chain carries TRBV5-1 and TRBJ2-3, with 12 bases lining up with TRBD2. The germline gives CDR1 SGHRS, CDR2 YFSETQ. The CDR3 has 15 amino acids. The V segment lost 4 bases and the J segment 6 bases; nucleotides outside the gene matches: 6.

The V gene is TRBV7-9, the J gene TRBJ1-1, with D perhaps matching TRBD1 (5 bases). The V gene lost 5 bases and the J gene lost 0 bases, with 7 bases spanning the gap. CDR1 is SEHNR and CDR2 is FQNEAQ in the germline V gene (reference sequence). This CDR3 has 13 amino acids. The CDR3 DNA reads TGTGCCAGCAGCCAAGGGGTGAACACTGAAGCTTTCTTT. Protein sequence: CASSQGVNTEAFF.

The CDR3 loop reads CASSFRGSSYNSPLHF. The CDR3 nucleotides are TGTGCCAGCAGCTTCAGGGGGAGCTCCTATAATTCACCCCTCCACTTT. The rearrangement uses TRBV7-2 and TRBJ1-6; TRBD1 agrees at 7 bases. This CDR3 comprises 16 residues. Germline CDR1 SGHTA, CDR2 FQGNSA. V gave up 3 bases and J gave up 0 bases; unmatched junction bases: 2.

The chain uses TRBV7-2 and TRBJ2-1, with D tentatively TRBD2 (5 bases). V lost 1 base, J lost 0 bases, and 7 bases lay in between. This CDR3 spans 15 amino acids. Germline-derived CDR1 and CDR2 are SGHTA and FQGNSA. CDR3 sequence: CASSLGGGSYNEQFF. The DNA for the CDR3 is TGTGCCAGCAGCTTAGGCGGAGGCTCCTACAATGAGCAGTTCTTC. Using reference TRBV7-2 and TRBJ2-1 for the parts outside the CDR3, the full variable domain is GAGVSQSPSNKVTEKGKDVELRCDPISGHTALYWYRQSLGQGLEFLIYFQGNSAPDKSGLPSDRFSAERTGGSVSTLTIQRTQQEDSAVYLCASSLGGGSYNEQFFGPGTRLTVL.

The rearrangement uses TRBV19 and TRBJ1-1; tentatively, D is TRBD1 (5 bases). The CDR3 loop spans 16 amino acids. V was trimmed by 3 bases and J by 1 base, leaving 15 bases between them. The germline V gene has CDR1 LNHDA and CDR2 SQIVND (reference sequence). CDR3 nucleotide sequence: TGTGCCAGTAGTATCGGGCCAGGGTGGGAGAACACTGAAGCTTTCTTT. Protein: CASSIGPGWENTEAFF.

V gene TRBV6-2 or TRBV6-3 combines with J gene TRBJ1-1, with 10 bases matching TRBD1. Germline V CDR1 and CDR2: MNHEY, SVGEGT. The junction had 9 bases not matched to a gene; V was cut back by 5 bases and J by 6 bases. CDR3 length: 15 amino acids. DNA for the CDR3: TGTGCCAGCAGTGCGCCGGACAGGGGGAGGGCTGAAGCTTTCTTT. Amino acid sequence: CASSAPDRGRAEAFF.

The V gene is TRBV3-1 (or the pseudogene TRBV3-2), the J gene TRBJ2-3; D gene unclear. This CDR3 spans 12 amino acids. The germline V gene encodes CDR1 LGHDT and CDR2 YNNKEL (reference sequence). V gave up 2 bases and J gave up 2 bases, with 2 bases separating them. Here the CDR3 DNA reads TGTGCCAGCAGCCAATACACAGATACGCAGTATTTT. It is translated as CASSQYTDTQYF.

The chain couples TRBV30 to TRBJ2-3; a possible D gene is TRBD2 (6 bases). V was trimmed by 0 bases and J by 3 bases, leaving 10 bases between them. Germline-derived CDR1 and CDR2 are GTSNPN and SVGIG (reference sequence). This CDR3 region has 14 residues. The CDR3 loop reads CAWSVWGTTDTQYF. The DNA for the CDR3 is TGTGCCTGGAGTGTATGGGGGACTACAGATACGCAGTATTTT.

V gene TRBV30 combines with J gene TRBJ2-2; 9 bases match TRBD2. From germline, CDR1 is GTSNPN and CDR2 SVGIG (reference sequence). V trimming: 8 bases; J trimming: 0 bases; junction bases outside the gene matches: 7. The CDR3 covers 15 residues. In DNA form, the CDR3 reads TGTGCCGGGCGGGGCGGGGGGGCGAACACCGGGGAGCTGTTTTTT. Translating gives CAGRGGGANTGELFF.

The chain carries TRBV11-2 and TRBJ2-3; 10 bases line up with TRBD2. V dropped 6 bases and J dropped 1; count of bases not matched to a gene: 16. The CDR3 has 19 residues. Germline CDR1 SGHAT, CDR2 FQNNGV. CDR3 sequence (DNA): TGTGCCAGCAGTTCCCCCCGGTTAGCGGGGGGAGTTGGCACAGATACGCAGTATTTT. Protein: CASSSPRLAGGVGTDTQYF. Full variable domain (rest looked up from reference TRBV11-2 and TRBJ2-3): EAGVAQSPRYKIIEKRQSVAFWCNPISGHATLYWYQQILGQGPKLLIQFQNNGVVDDSQLPKDRFSAERLKGVDSTLKIQPAKLEDSAVYLCASSSPRLAGGVGTDTQYFGPGTRLTVL.

The chain has TRBV5-1 and TRBJ2-5, with 7 bases matching TRBD1. The CDR3 is 16 amino acids. Germline V CDR1 and CDR2: SGHRS, YFSETQ. The V and J ends lost 3 bases and 4 bases, in that order; junction bases with no gene match: 12. The CDR3 loop reads CASSSPGQAGGETQYF. In nucleotides, the CDR3 is TGCGCCAGCAGCTCCCCTGGACAGGCAGGTGGAGAGACCCAGTACTTC.

This clone was found once. The chain links TRBV7-2 to TRBJ1-4, with a possible D match to TRBD1 (5 bases). From germline, CDR1 is SGHTA and CDR2 FQGNSA. The CDR3 length is 16 residues. V lost 0 bases and J lost 5, with 13 bases in between. In DNA form, the CDR3 reads TGTGCCAGCAGCTTAGCCTCCCAGGGAGGGAATGAAAAACTGTTTTTT. It yields the protein CASSLASQGGNEKLFF.

On this clone itself: This sample includes further DNA sequences coding for the same CDR3. The rearrangement links TRBV2 to TRBJ1-3, with TRBD1 matching over 10 bases. The length of the CDR3 is 13 residues. V dropped 9 bases and J dropped 3; count of bases not matched to a gene: 2. The germline gives CDR1 SNHLY, CDR2 FYNNEI. The DNA for the CDR3 is TGTGCCAGTGGGACAGGGGATGGAAACACCATATATTTT. Translating gives CASGTGDGNTIYF.

The chain uses TRBV12-3 or TRBV12-4 and TRBJ2-7, with a possible D match to TRBD2 (5 bases). This CDR3 spans 13 amino acids. V was shortened by 6 bases and J by 5 bases, with 14 bases between the two germline ends. CDR3 nucleotide sequence: TGTGCCAGCAGCCCCCGTTCGGGGAACGAGCAGTACTTC. Translating it yields CASSPRSGNEQYF.

The chain employs TRBV11-3 and TRBJ2-2; TRBD1 matches at 7 bases. V lost 5 bases and J lost 7; bases outside the gene matches: 7. The CDR3 is 14 residues long. Germline-derived CDR1 and CDR2 are SGHNT and YENEEA. DNA of the CDR3: TGTGCCAGCAGCCAGGGACAGTGGGGCGGGGAGCTGTTTTTT. Protein: CASSQGQWGGELFF.

The V gene is TRBV4-1, the J gene TRBJ1-1; 8 bases map to TRBD1. The trim removed 4 bases at V and 4 bases at J, leaving 8 bases unmatched. CDR3 length: 15 amino acids. Germline V gene sequence: CDR1 MGHRA, CDR2 YSYEKL. CDR3 nucleotide sequence: TGCGCCAGCAGCCGAGGACAGGGAGGGGGCACTGAAGCTTTCTTT. Translation: CASSRGQGGGTEAFF.

The V gene is TRBV11-2, the J gene TRBJ2-2, with a tentative D call TRBD2 (5 bases). V lost 8 bases and J 6 bases, leaving 7 bases between the germline ends. The CDR3 loop spans 11 amino acids. Germline V lookup: CDR1 SGHAT, CDR2 FQNNGV. The CDR3 sequence: CASLGAGELFF. The CDR3 DNA reads as TGTGCCAGCCTCGGGGCCGGGGAGCTGTTTTTT.

This rearrangement joins TRBV7-9 to TRBJ1-5; D unclear. Trimming removed 4 bases at V and 6 bases at J, with 16 bases between. CDR3 length: 15 residues. Germline lookup yields CDR1 SEHNR and CDR2 FQNEAQ (reference sequence). Here the CDR3 reads CASSYSSGVGQPQHF. Here the CDR3 DNA reads TGTGCCAGCAGCTATAGTTCCGGGGTCGGTCAGCCCCAGCATTTT.

The V gene is TRBV5-1, the J gene TRBJ2-2; 8 bases line up with TRBD1. With V trimmed by 4 bases and J by 3 bases, 8 bases remained unmatched. This CDR3 is built from 16 residues. Germline V gives CDR1 SGHRS, CDR2 YFSETQ. In nucleotides, the CDR3 is TGCGCCAGCAGCACCGGACAGGGCAGAGACACCGGGGAGCTGTTTTTT. Protein sequence: CASSTGQGRDTGELFF.

This sequence joins TRBV5-1 and TRBJ1-1; D perhaps matches TRBD1 (5 bases). Trimming removed 0 bases at V and 5 bases at J, with 14 bases between. CDR1 and CDR2 from the germline V gene are SGHRS and YFSETQ. The CDR3 is 15 residues long. Written as DNA, the CDR3 is TGCGCCAGCAGCTTGGGGAGGGGCAAGAGTACTGAAGCTTTCTTT. This codes for CASSLGRGKSTEAFF.

This chain uses TRBV3-1 (or the pseudogene TRBV3-2) with TRBJ2-7; D is uncertain. The CDR3 contains 13 residues. The V end was cut by 1 base, the J end by 4 bases, with 8 bases between. CDR1 and CDR2 (germline): LGHDT, YNNKEL (reference sequence). CDR3 nucleotide sequence: TGTGCCAGCAGCCAAGGGCCTCAATACGAGCAGTACTTC. Amino acids: CASSQGPQYEQYF.

The CDR3 coding sequence is TGCAGTGCTAGTGCCCGGGACAGGAGCACAGATACGCAGTATTTT. Translation gives CSASARDRSTDTQYF. V is TRBV20-1 and J is TRBJ2-3; 8 bases agree with TRBD1. Germline values: CDR1 DFQATT, CDR2 SNEGSKA (reference sequence). J lost 0 bases, V lost 3 bases, and 5 bases had no gene match. CDR3 length: 15 amino acids.

CDR3 loop: CATSDGKDRPDRPQHF. DNA of the CDR3: TGTGCCACCAGTGATGGAAAGGACAGGCCAGACCGGCCCCAGCATTTT. This sequence joins TRBV24-1 and TRBJ1-5; 7 bases match TRBD1. Trimming cost V 3 bases and J 9 bases; bases outside gene matches: 13. The CDR3 length is 16 residues. Per the germline V gene, CDR1 is KGHDR and CDR2 is SFDVKD.

V usage is TRBV30 and J usage is TRBJ2-7; TRBD1 might be the D (6 bases). The ends were cut back, 7 bases at V and 3 bases at J, with 22 bases in the middle. Germline V gene sequence: CDR1 GTSNPN, CDR2 SVGIG (reference sequence). CDR3 size: 15 residues. The CDR3 DNA follows: TGTGCCTCCGATAAGACAGGTCGGCTAAACTACGAGCAGTACTTC. It codes for CASDKTGRLNYEQYF.

V usage is TRBV28 and J usage is TRBJ1-6, with D perhaps TRBD1 (6 bases). The CDR3 totals 14 residues. V was clipped by 2 bases and J by 7 bases, with 9 bases between them. Germline V CDR1 and CDR2: MDHEN, SYDVKM. As DNA, the CDR3 is TGTGCCAGCAGTTTAGGTCAGGGGAATTCACCCCTCCACTTT. This codes for CASSLGQGNSPLHF. The complete variable domain, with remaining parts taken from reference TRBV28 and TRBJ1-6, reads DVKVTQSSRYLVKRTGEKVFLECVQDMDHENMFWYRQDPGLGLRLIYFSYDVKMKEKGDIPEGYSVSREKKERFSLILESASTNQTSMYLCASSLGQGNSPLHFGNGTRLTVT.

The V gene is TRBV5-1, the J gene TRBJ2-3; D unresolved. The CDR3 is 14 amino acids. CDR1 and CDR2 (germline): SGHRS, YFSETQ. V dropped 0 bases and J dropped 14 bases, with 19 bases sitting between them. The CDR3 region has the DNA TGCGCCAGCAGCTTGGCCGGTCAGGATAGAAAACGGTATTTT. Translating it yields CASSLAGQDRKRYF. Variable domain in full (rest from reference TRBV5-1 and TRBJ2-3): KAGVTQTPRYLIKTRGQQVTLSCSPISGHRSVSWYQQTPGQGLQFLFEYFSETQRNKGNFPGRFSGRQFSNSRSEMNVSTLELGDSALYLCASSLAGQDRKRYFGPGTRLTVL.

The chain recombines TRBV5-1 with TRBJ2-5; a possible D gene is TRBD2 (5 bases). Trimming shortened V by 0 bases and J by 9 bases, and 15 bases separated the two germline ends. In germline, CDR1 is SGHRS, CDR2 YFSETQ. This CDR3 has 14 amino acids. The CDR3 region is CASSLEATPGAQYF. The CDR3 DNA sequence: TGCGCCAGCAGCTTGGAAGCGACCCCCGGGGCCCAGTACTTC.

V is TRBV5-1 and J is TRBJ1-1; D not resolved. The V end lost 0 bases, the J end lost 6 bases, and 9 bases lay between the germline ends. The CDR3 sequence is 13 residues long. The germline gives CDR1 SGHRS, CDR2 YFSETQ. The CDR3 DNA follows: TGCGCCAGCAGCTTGGGACCGAGCGCTGAAGCTTTCTTT. Its protein is CASSLGPSAEAFF.